These T cell receptor beta chains were read from a single sample in a study of T-cell memory formation after mild COVID-19. One entry per CDR3 protein results from TCRdb running MiXCR on the 5' RACE reads. The sample holds just over 300,000 distinct CDR3 sequences, less than 20% seen once. The sample comprised PBMCs or a T cell subset sorted from them (not recorded which). These TCRs come from a man aged 18 to 30 who had mild COVID-19 (a few samples of this study predate the infection). Cell type and time point are not known. The conserved cysteine and the conserved F or W are not part of the CDR3 here. For some rows the clone size is stated as once, few or many, or as a class when expanded; others skip it.

>.|TRBJ1-4|13|TRBV5-8
ASSSDRPTNEKLF
>.|TRBJ2-2|13|TRBV20-1
SAREDRGSTGELF
>few|TRBJ2-3|13|TRBV10-3
AINGDRGTADTQY
>few|TRBJ2-1|13|TRBV7-9
ASSHTWENVNEQF
>few|TRBJ1-1|12|TRBV4-2
ASSPILGFTEAF
>.|TRBJ1-2|14|TRBV28
ASSLQGRAVNYGYT
>few|TRBJ2-7|11|TRBV5-6
ASSPRRSYEQY
>few|TRBJ2-7|10|TRBV29-1
SVEDQPYEQY
>.|TRBJ2-5|11|TRBV9
ASTTGAEETQY
>.|TRBJ2-2|15|TRBV5-1
ASSPLAGGFETGELF
>.|TRBJ2-4|13|TRBV7-2
ASSFGAPPGNIQY
>.|TRBJ1-4|11|TRBV20-1
SARDRRHEKLF
>few|TRBJ2-3|13|TRBV7-8
ASSLASEGKDTQY
>few|TRBJ2-1|13|TRBV3-1
ASSQEDRVRDEQF
>.|TRBJ2-5|13|TRBV7-3
ASSLGVAGEETQY
>few|TRBJ1-4|12|TRBV20-1
SAHDRGSNEKLF
>.|TRBJ2-3|15|TRBV5-1
ASSSNRRDRGTDTQY
>.|TRBJ2-3|16|TRBV20-1
SVRGTGVRLPVSDTQY